The rows below give T cell receptor beta chains drawn from one sample of a study of regulatory T cells in long-lasting Graves disease. TCRdb re-derived calls from the multiplex PCR reads in MiXCR, one entry per CDR3 protein. The sample consists of 400,000 to 500,000 distinct CDR3 sequences, around 13% of them appearing once. This same sample was also part of a study on T cells in Graves' hyperthyroidism and ophthalmopathy.

Here the sequenced sample was peripheral blood mononuclear cells (PBMCs), taken at new diagnosis, from a patient treated with antithyroid drugs. All receptors derive from a woman between 45 and 60 years old with Graves disease. The CDR3 runs from the conserved cysteine through the conserved F or W. The order of the fields is V gene, J gene, D gene, clone size, CDR3 DNA, CDR3 protein. A D gene is named only where the DNA matches it firmly. A clone size is listed for some rows: how often the clone was seen (once, few, many), or a class if it is expanded.

TRBV28	TRBJ2-1	-	-	TGTGCCAGCAGACTTTCTTCTAGCGCTTCCTACAATGAGCAGTTCTTC	CASRLSSSASYNEQFF
TRBV20-1	TRBJ2-2	-	few	TGCAGTGCTCCGAAGGGCACATTAAACACCGGGGAGCTGTTTTTT	CSAPKGTLNTGELFF
TRBV28	TRBJ1-2	-	many	TGTGCCAGCAGCACTGGACAGTTCTTCTATGGCTACACCTTC	CASSTGQFFYGYTF
TRBV3-1	TRBJ2-3	TRBD2	many	TGTGCCAGCAGCCAAGATGTACTAGCGGGAGGAACAGATACGCAGTATTTT	CASSQDVLAGGTDTQYF
TRBV5-4	TRBJ2-2	-	few	TGTGCCACCCGGGGGGCAGCACGGACCACCGGGGAGCTGTTTTTT	CATRGAARTTGELFF
TRBV28	TRBJ2-7	TRBD2	many	TGTGCCAGCAGTTTAAGGGGACTAGCGGGAGAGCAGTACTTC	CASSLRGLAGEQYF
TRBV20-1	TRBJ2-2	TRBD2	few	TGCAGTGCTAGAGATAGAAAAGCGGGAGGCCGGACCGGGGAGCTGTTTTTT	CSARDRKAGGRTGELFF
TRBV5-5	TRBJ2-3	-	-	TGTGCCAGCAGCTTGCGGGGGGCGTCTCGCGCAGATACGCAGTATTTT	CASSLRGASRADTQYF
TRBV5-1	TRBJ2-1	TRBD1	many	TGCGCCAGCAGTAGCTTAGGACAGGGCGATGAGCAGTTCTTC	CASSSLGQGDEQFF
TRBV6-5	TRBJ1-5	TRBD1	many	TGTGCCAGCAGTTACGGGACAGGGGTGCAGCCCCAGCATTTT	CASSYGTGVQPQHF
TRBV12-3/TRBV12-4	TRBJ2-5	-	many	TGTGCCAGCACCCGAGATGGACTGGCCAAGTCGTCCCAGTACTTC	CASTRDGLAKSSQYF
TRBV18	TRBJ1-1	-	many	TGTGCCAGCTCACCGTCTTCTTCTGAAGCTTTCTTT	CASSPSSSEAFF
TRBV5-6	TRBJ2-1	TRBD2	-	TGTGCCAGCAGTCCCGAAGCGGGAGGCTCCTACAATGAGCAGTTCTTC	CASSPEAGGSYNEQFF
TRBV27	TRBJ1-2	TRBD1	many	TGTGCCAGCAGTATGACAGGGGGCGATGGCTACACCTTC	CASSMTGGDGYTF
TRBV5-1	TRBJ2-2	TRBD1	-	TGCGCCAGCAGACAAGGACAGGTTTCCACCGGGGAGCTGTTTTTT	CASRQGQVSTGELFF
TRBV10-3	TRBJ2-2	TRBD2	many	TGTGCCATCAGTGAGGCTACTAGCGGGAGGTACACCGGGGAGCTGTTTTTT	CAISEATSGRYTGELFF
TRBV12-3/TRBV12-4	TRBJ2-3	TRBD2	many	TGTGCCAGCAGTTTTGCGGGAGCGGTAGATACGCAGTATTTT	CASSFAGAVDTQYF
TRBV11-2	TRBJ2-4	-	many	TGTGCCAGCAGCTTAGGCGGACTAAACATTCAGTACTTC	CASSLGGLNIQYF
TRBV19	TRBJ1-2	-	-	TGTGCCAGTCTCAGGACGGGCCTGTTTCTCGGTGGCTACACCTTC	CASLRTGLFLGGYTF
TRBV19	TRBJ2-2	TRBD2	-	TGTGCCAGTAGTATAGTGGGTCGGGGGGCCGGGGAGCTGTTTTTT	CASSIVGRGAGELFF
TRBV5-1	TRBJ2-1	-	many	TGCGCCAGCAGCCCGGTGGCCTACAATGAGCAGTTCTTC	CASSPVAYNEQFF
TRBV5-1	TRBJ2-7	TRBD1	many	TGTGCCAGCAGCCCCGGACAGGGGGCCTACGAGCAGTACTTC	CASSPGQGAYEQYF
TRBV28	TRBJ1-2	TRBD1	few	TGTGCCAGCAGTTGGACAGGGGTGGACTATGGCTACACCTTC	CASSWTGVDYGYTF
TRBV28	TRBJ1-2	-	few	TGTGCCAGCAGAATAGCTAACTATGGCTACACCTTC	CASRIANYGYTF
TRBV3-1	TRBJ1-5	-	-	TGTGCCAGCAGCCCGGAATCTGTAAATCAGCCCCAGCATTTT	CASSPESVNQPQHF
TRBV30	TRBJ2-7	TRBD2	many	TGTGCCTGGAGTCCAACCTCCCTAGCGGGAGGTGAGCAGTACTTC	CAWSPTSLAGGEQYF
TRBV20-1	TRBJ1-1	TRBD1	few	TGCAGTGCTAGAGTAGGCAGGGGGGACACTGAAGCTTTCTTT	CSARVGRGDTEAFF
TRBV4-1	TRBJ2-1	-	few	TGCGCCAGCAGCCAAGCTAACCTTGAGGGAGGCTGGAGCTCCTACAATGAGCAGTTCTTC	CASSQANLEGGWSSYNEQFF
TRBV28	TRBJ2-1	-	many	TGTGCCAGCAACTCCCCCTCGCCCCGCTCCTACAATGAGCAGTTCTTC	CASNSPSPRSYNEQFF
TRBV5-1	TRBJ2-3	-	few	TGCGCCAGCAGCTTGGCCGACATTGGATCCACAGATACGCAGTATTTT	CASSLADIGSTDTQYF
TRBV2	TRBJ2-1	TRBD2	many	TGTGCCAGCAGTGAAGAGAAGCGGGAGGGCTTGTTCTTC	CASSEEKREGLFF
TRBV30	TRBJ2-7	TRBD2	many	TGTGCCTGGAGTGTACCCGGGGGGTGGTCCTACGAGCAGTACTTC	CAWSVPGGWSYEQYF
TRBV4-1	TRBJ2-7	-	few	TGCGCCAGCAGCCCTTTTACCCGGCTCTACGAGCAGTACTTC	CASSPFTRLYEQYF
TRBV10-3	TRBJ2-7	TRBD1	many	TGTGCCATCACCCCGGGACAGGGTGGGGACGAGCAGTACTTC	CAITPGQGGDEQYF
TRBV5-5	TRBJ2-7	TRBD2	-	TGTGCCAGCAGCCAAGATCTAGCGGGAGGCTCCTACGAGCAGTACTTC	CASSQDLAGGSYEQYF
TRBV2	TRBJ1-1	-	many	TGTGCCAGCAGTGAACAGGGGTCCCCCATGAACACTGAAGCTTTCTTT	CASSEQGSPMNTEAFF
TRBV2	TRBJ2-1	TRBD2	-	TGTGCCAGCAGTTGGACTAGGCCCACGATCTTC	CASSWTRPTIF
TRBV9	TRBJ1-5	-	many	TGTGCCAGCCCCCCAGGGGGCAATCAGCCCCAGCATTTT	CASPPGGNQPQHF
TRBV13	TRBJ1-4	-	-	TGTGCCAGCAGCTTGGGCAGAGATAATGAAAAACTGTTTTTT	CASSLGRDNEKLFF
TRBV20-1	TRBJ2-7	-	-	TGCAGTGCTAGCCAGGGAGGCTACGAGCAGTACTTC	CSASQGGYEQYF
TRBV28	TRBJ2-7	TRBD2	many	TGTGCCAGCAGTGCCCCTAGCGGGAGGGCCAGGGAGCAGTACTTC	CASSAPSGRAREQYF
TRBV27	TRBJ2-2	TRBD2	many	TGTGCCAGCAGTTTTGCTGGGGCGGGGGGGGTTGGTCCGAACACCGGGGAGCTGTTTTTT	CASSFAGAGGVGPNTGELFF
TRBV6-1	TRBJ2-7	TRBD2	many	TGTGCCAGCAGTACCTCACTAGCGGGAGGCGACGAGCAGTACTTC	CASSTSLAGGDEQYF
TRBV11-2	TRBJ2-7	TRBD2	-	TGTGCCAGCAGCTTAGTCCCTAGCGGGGAACCCTACGAGCAGTACTTC	CASSLVPSGEPYEQYF
TRBV5-1	TRBJ2-1	-	few	TGCGCCAGCAGAGTGGGTAATGAGCAGTTCTTC	CASRVGNEQFF
TRBV6-1	TRBJ1-3	-	few	TGTGCCAGCAGCCACCAGGGTTTTGCTGGAAACACCATATATTTT	CASSHQGFAGNTIYF
TRBV28	TRBJ2-3	-	many	TGTGCCAGCAGCTTAGGGGGCACAGATACGCAGTATTTT	CASSLGGTDTQYF
TRBV2	TRBJ2-7	-	many	TGTGCCAGCAGTGGAGTTAACTCCTACGAGCAGTACTTC	CASSGVNSYEQYF
TRBV29-1	TRBJ2-1	-	many	TGCAGCGTTGGGGGGGCGGGCTACAATGAGCAGTTCTTC	CSVGGAGYNEQFF
TRBV29-1	TRBJ1-2	-	few	TGCAGCGTTGGAGACAACTATGGCTACACCTTC	CSVGDNYGYTF
TRBV6-5	TRBJ2-5	-	-	TGTGCCAGCAGTTACTCCTTGCGGGAAAAGTACTTC	CASSYSLREKYF
TRBV30	TRBJ1-1	-	-	TGTGCCTGGGGTTTTACGCGGGGCACTGAAGCTTTCTTT	CAWGFTRGTEAFF
TRBV28	TRBJ2-1	-	-	TGTGCCAGCAGTTCACGCTGGAGCTCCTACAATGAGCAGTTCTTC	CASSSRWSSYNEQFF
TRBV6-5	TRBJ2-7	-	many	TGTGCCAGCAGTTACGGAGCTGCGCAACCCTACGAGCAGTACTTC	CASSYGAAQPYEQYF
TRBV5-1	TRBJ1-3	-	few	TGCGCCAGCAGCTTCCTGGGGGACTCTGGAAACACCATATATTTT	CASSFLGDSGNTIYF
TRBV19	TRBJ2-7	-	-	TGTGCCAGTAGTTCCCCGGGGGAACCCTCCTACGAGCAGTACTTC	CASSSPGEPSYEQYF
TRBV12-3/TRBV12-4	TRBJ1-2	TRBD1	many	TGTGCCAGCAGCCGCAACACAGGGGGCAGTATCTATGGCTACACCTTC	CASSRNTGGSIYGYTF